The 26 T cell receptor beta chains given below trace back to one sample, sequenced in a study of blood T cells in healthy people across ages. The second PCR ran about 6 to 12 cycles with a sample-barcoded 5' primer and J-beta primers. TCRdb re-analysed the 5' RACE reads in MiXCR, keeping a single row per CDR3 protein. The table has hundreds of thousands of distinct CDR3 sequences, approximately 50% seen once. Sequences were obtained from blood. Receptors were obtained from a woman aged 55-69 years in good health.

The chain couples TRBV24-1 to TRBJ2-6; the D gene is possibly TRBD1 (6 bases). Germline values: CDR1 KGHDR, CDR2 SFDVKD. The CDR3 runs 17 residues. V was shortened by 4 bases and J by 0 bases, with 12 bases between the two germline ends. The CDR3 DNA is TGTGCCACCAGTGACGGGGACAAAGCCTCTGGGGCCAACGTCCTGACTTTC. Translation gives CATSDGDKASGANVLTF.

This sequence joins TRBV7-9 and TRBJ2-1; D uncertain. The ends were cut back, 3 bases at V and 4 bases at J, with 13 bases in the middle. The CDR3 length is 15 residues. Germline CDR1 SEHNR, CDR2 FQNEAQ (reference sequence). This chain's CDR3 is CASSLRYTGYNEQFF. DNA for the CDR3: TGTGCCAGCAGCTTGCGGTACACTGGGTACAATGAGCAGTTCTTC.

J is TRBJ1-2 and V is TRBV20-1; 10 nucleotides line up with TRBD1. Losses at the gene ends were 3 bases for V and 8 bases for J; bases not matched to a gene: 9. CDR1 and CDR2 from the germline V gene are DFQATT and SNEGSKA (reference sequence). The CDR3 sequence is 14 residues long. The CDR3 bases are TGCAGTGCTAGGTGGGACAGGGGCGTCAGGGGCTACACCTTC. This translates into CSARWDRGVRGYTF.

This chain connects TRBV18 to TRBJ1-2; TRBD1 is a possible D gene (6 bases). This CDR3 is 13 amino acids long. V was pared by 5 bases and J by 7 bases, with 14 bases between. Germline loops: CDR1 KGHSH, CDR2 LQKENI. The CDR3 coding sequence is TGTGCCAGCTCATACAGACAGGAGAGTGGCTACACCTTC. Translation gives CASSYRQESGYTF.

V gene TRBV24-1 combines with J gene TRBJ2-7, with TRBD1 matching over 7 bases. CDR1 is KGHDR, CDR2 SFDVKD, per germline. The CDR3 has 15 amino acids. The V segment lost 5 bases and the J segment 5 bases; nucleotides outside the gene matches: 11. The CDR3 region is CATSAPRQGNNEQYF. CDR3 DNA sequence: TGTGCCACCAGTGCCCCCCGACAGGGCAACAACGAGCAGTACTTC.

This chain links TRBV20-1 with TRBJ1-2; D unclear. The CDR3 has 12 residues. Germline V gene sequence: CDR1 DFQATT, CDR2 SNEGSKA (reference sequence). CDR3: CSAQDPSYGYTF. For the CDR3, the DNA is TGCAGCGCTCAAGACCCCAGCTATGGCTACACCTTC.

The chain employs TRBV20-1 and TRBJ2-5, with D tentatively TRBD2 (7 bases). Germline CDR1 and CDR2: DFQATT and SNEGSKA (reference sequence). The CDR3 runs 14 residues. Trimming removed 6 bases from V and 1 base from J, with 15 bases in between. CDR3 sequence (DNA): TGCAGTGCGAGGGGGGGGGAACCCCAAGAGACCCAGTACTTC. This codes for CSARGGEPQETQYF.

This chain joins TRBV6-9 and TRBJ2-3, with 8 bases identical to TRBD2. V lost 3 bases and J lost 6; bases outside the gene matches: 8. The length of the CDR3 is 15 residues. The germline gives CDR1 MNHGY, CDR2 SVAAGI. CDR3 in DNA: TGTGCCAGCAGTTACGAAGGACTAGCTAGGGATACGCAGTATTTT. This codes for CASSYEGLARDTQYF.

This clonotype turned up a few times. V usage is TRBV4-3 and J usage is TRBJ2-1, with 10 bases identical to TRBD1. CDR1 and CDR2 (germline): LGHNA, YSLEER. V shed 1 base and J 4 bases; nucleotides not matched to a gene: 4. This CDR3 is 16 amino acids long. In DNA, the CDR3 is TGCGCCAGCAGCCAAGTGAGGGACAGGGGTTACAATGAGCAGTTCTTC. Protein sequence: CASSQVRDRGYNEQFF.

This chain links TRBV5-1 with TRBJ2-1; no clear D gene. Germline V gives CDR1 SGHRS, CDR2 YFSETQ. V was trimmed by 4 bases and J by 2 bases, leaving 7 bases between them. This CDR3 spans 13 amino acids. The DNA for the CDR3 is TGCGCCAGCAGCCAGTGGGCCTACAATGAGCAGTTCTTC. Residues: CASSQWAYNEQFF.

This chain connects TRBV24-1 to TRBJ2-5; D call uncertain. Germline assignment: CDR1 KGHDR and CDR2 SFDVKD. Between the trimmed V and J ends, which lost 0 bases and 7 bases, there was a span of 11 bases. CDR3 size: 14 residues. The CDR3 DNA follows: TGTGCCACCAGTGATTTGGGGCAGACCGGGACCCAGTACTTC. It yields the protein CATSDLGQTGTQYF.

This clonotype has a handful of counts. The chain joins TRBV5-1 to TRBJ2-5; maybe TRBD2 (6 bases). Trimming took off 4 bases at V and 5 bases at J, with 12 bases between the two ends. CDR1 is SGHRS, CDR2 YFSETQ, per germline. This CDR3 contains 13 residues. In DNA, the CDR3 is TGCGCCAGCAGCGCCCACCGGGGGGAGACCCAGTACTTC. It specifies CASSAHRGETQYF.

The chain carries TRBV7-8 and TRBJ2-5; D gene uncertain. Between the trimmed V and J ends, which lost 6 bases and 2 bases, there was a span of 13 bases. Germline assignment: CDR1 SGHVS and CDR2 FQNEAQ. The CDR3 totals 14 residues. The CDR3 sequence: CASRLVFVQETQYF. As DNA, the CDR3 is TGTGCCAGCAGACTGGTGTTCGTTCAAGAGACCCAGTACTTC.

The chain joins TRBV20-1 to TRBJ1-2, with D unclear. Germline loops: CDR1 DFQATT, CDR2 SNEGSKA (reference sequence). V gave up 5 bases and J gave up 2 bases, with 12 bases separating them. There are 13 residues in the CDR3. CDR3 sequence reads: CSAQPGINYGYTF. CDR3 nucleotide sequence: TGCAGTGCTCAACCGGGCATCAACTATGGCTACACCTTC.

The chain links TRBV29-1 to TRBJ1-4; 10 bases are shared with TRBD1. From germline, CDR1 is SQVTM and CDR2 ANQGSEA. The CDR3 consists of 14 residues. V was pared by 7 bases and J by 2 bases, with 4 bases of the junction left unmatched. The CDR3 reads CSAGTGATNEKLFF. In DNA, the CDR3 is TGCAGCGCCGGGACAGGGGCGACTAATGAAAAACTGTTTTTT.

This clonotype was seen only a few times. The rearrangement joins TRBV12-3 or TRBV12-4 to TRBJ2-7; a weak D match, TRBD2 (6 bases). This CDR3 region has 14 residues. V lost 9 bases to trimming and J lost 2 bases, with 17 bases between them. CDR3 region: CASWTGTGAYEQYF. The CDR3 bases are TGTGCCAGTTGGACCGGGACGGGAGCCTACGAGCAGTACTTC.

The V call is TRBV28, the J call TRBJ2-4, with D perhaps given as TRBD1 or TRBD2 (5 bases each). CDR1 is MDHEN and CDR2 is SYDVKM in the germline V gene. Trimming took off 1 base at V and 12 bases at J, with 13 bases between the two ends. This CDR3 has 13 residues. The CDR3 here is CASSLYGGGSQYF. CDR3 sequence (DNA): TGTGCCAGCAGTTTATATGGGGGTGGCAGTCAGTACTTC.

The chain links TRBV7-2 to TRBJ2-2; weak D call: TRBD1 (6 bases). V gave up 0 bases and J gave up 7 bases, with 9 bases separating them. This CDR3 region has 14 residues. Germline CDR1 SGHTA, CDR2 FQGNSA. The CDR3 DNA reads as TGTGCCAGCAGCTTAGCGGGACAACACGGGGAGCTGTTTTTT. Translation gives CASSLAGQHGELFF.

CDR3 amino acids: CSAAGLAGVYEQYF. The CDR3 DNA follows: TGCAGTGCGGCAGGACTAGCGGGAGTTTACGAGCAGTACTTC. This chain links TRBV20-1 with TRBJ2-7; 13 bases map to TRBD2. Germline loops: CDR1 DFQATT, CDR2 SNEGSKA (reference sequence). The CDR3 is made up of 14 amino acids. The V segment lost 6 bases and the J segment 4 bases; nucleotides outside the gene matches: 6.

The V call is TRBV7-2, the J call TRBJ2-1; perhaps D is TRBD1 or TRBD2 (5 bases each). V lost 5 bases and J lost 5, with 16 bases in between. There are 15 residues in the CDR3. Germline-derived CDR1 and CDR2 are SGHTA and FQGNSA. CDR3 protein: CASSPGGPGNNEQFF. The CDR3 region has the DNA TGTGCCAGCAGCCCTGGAGGACCAGGGAACAATGAGCAGTTCTTC.

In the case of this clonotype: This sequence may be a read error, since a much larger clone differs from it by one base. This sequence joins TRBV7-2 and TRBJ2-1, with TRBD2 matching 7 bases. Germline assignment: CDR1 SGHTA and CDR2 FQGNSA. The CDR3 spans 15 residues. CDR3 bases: TGTGCCGGCAGCTTATCCGGGACTAACTACAATGAGCAGTTCTTC. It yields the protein CAGSLSGTNYNEQFF.

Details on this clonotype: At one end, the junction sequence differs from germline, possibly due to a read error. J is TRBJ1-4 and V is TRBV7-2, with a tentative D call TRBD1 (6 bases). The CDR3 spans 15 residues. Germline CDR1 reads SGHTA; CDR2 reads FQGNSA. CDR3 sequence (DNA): TGTGCCAGCACCCATTATCTGAGGGGGAATGAAGAACTGTTTTTT. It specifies CASTHYLRGNEELFF. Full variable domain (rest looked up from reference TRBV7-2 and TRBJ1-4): GAGVSQSPSNKVTEKGKDVELRCDPISGHTALYWYRQSLGQGLEFLIYFQGNSAPDKSGLPSDRFSAERTGGSVSTLTIQRTQQEDSAVYLCASTHYLRGNEELFFGSGTQLSVL.

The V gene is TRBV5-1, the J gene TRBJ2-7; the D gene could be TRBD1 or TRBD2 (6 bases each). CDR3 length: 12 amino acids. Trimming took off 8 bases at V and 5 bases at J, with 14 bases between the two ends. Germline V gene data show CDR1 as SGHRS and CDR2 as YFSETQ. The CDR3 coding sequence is TGCGCCAGTACACTGAGGGGGGACGAGCAGTACTTC. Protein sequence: CASTLRGDEQYF.

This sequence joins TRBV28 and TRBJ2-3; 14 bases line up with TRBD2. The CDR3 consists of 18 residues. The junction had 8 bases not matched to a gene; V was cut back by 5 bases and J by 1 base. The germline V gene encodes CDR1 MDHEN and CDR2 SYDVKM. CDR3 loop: CASSHTTGLAGGTDTQYF. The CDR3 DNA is TGTGCCAGCAGTCATACTACGGGACTAGCGGGAGGCACAGATACGCAGTATTTT. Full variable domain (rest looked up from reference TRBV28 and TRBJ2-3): DVKVTQSSRYLVKRTGEKVFLECVQDMDHENMFWYRQDPGLGLRLIYFSYDVKMKEKGDIPEGYSVSREKKERFSLILESASTNQTSMYLCASSHTTGLAGGTDTQYFGPGTRLTVL.

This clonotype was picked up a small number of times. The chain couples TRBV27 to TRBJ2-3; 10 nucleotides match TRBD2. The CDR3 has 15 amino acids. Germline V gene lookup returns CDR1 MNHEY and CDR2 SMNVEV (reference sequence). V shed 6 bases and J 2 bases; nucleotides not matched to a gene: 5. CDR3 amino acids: CASRPLAGVTDTQYF. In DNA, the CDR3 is TGTGCCAGCAGGCCCCTAGCGGGGGTCACAGATACGCAGTATTTT.

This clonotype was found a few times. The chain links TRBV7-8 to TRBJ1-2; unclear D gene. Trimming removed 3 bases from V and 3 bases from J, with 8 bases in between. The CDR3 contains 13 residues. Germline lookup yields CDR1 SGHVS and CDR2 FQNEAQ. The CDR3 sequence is CASSLIRDYGYTF. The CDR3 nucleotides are TGTGCCAGCAGCTTGATACGCGACTATGGCTACACCTTC.